These T cell receptor beta chains were read from a single sample in a study of CD8 T cells in ankylosing spondylitis. TCRdb passed the 5' RACE reads through MiXCR, listing each CDR3 protein once. This repertoire shows 180,000 or so distinct CDR3 sequences, around a tenth found once; its top ten account for about 28%. The sample taken for sequencing was blood, either unsorted or a sorted T cell fraction (not recorded which). These receptors all stem from a male donor with ankylosing spondylitis or in good health (not recorded which). The CDR3 runs from the conserved cysteine through the conserved F or W. For some rows the clone size is stated as once, few or many, or as a class when expanded; others skip it.

J gene,clone size,V gene,CDR3 protein
TRBJ1-1,many,TRBV15,CATRYSLNTEAFF
TRBJ2-5,many,TRBV10-3,CAIKEGLAKETQYF
TRBJ2-3,few,TRBV7-2,CASFLAGGLTDTQYF
TRBJ2-3,.,TRBV29-1,CSASGTSGRAGYPDTQYF
TRBJ2-5,few,TRBV7-9,CASSPPLGENAETQYF
TRBJ2-5,many,TRBV20-1,CSARDVLGTSGPQETQYF
TRBJ2-1,many,TRBV12-3/TRBV12-4,CASSLDGPYEQFF
TRBJ1-1,many,TRBV13,CASSFWDRAEAFF
TRBJ2-1,many,TRBV20-1,CSAGQTGQNNEQFF
TRBJ2-3,.,TRBV9,CASSVVMAGTTQYF
TRBJ2-1,many,TRBV5-5,CASSLQGMTYNEQFF
TRBJ1-1,many,TRBV6-6,CASRQGYTEAFF
TRBJ1-4,many,TRBV5-1,CASSSQGNPNEKLFF
TRBJ2-2,few,TRBV12-3/TRBV12-4,CASSPFRSTGELFF
TRBJ2-7,many,TRBV28,CASSSGTANYEQYF
TRBJ1-2,.,TRBV6-1,CASNGYRDYGYTF
TRBJ2-3,many,TRBV6-5,CASSYSQRGSTQYF
TRBJ2-2,once,TRBV6-6,CASSDANTGELFF